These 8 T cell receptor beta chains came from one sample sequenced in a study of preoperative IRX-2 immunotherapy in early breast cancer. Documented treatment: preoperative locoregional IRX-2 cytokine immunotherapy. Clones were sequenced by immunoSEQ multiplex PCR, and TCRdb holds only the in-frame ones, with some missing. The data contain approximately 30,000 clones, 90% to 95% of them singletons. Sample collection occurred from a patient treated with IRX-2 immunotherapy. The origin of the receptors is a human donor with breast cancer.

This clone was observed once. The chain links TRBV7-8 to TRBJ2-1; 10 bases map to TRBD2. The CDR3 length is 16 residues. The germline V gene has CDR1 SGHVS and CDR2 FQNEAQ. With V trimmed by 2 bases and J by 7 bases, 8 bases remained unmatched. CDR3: CASSLKPSGSRNEQFF. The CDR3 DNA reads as TGTGCCAGCAGCTTAAAGCCTAGCGGGAGTCGTAATGAGCAGTTCTTC.

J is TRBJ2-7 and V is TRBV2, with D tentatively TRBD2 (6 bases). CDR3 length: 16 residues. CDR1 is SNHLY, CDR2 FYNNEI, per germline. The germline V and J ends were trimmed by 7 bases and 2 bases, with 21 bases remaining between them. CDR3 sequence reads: CASIRSRGMMTYEQYF. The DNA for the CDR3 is TGTGCCAGCATCAGGTCTCGCGGGATGATGACCTACGAGCAGTACTTC.

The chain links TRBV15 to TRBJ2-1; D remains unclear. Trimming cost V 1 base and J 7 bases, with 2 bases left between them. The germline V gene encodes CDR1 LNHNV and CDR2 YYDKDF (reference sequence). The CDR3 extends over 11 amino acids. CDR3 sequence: CATSRVNEQFF. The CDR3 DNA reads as TGTGCCACCAGCAGAGTGAATGAGCAGTTCTTC.

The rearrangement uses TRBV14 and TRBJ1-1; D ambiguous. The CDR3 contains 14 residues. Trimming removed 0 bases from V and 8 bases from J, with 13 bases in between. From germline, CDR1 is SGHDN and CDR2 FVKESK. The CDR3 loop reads CASSQELTSSEAFF. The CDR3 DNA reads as TGTGCCAGCAGCCAAGAATTGACCTCCTCGGAAGCTTTCTTT.

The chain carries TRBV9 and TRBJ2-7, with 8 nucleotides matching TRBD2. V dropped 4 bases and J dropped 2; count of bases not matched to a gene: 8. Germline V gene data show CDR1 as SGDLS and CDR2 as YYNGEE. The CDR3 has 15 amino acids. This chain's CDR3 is CASSPRTSNTYEQYF. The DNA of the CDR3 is TGTGCCAGCAGCCCACGGACTAGCAACACCTACGAGCAGTACTTC.

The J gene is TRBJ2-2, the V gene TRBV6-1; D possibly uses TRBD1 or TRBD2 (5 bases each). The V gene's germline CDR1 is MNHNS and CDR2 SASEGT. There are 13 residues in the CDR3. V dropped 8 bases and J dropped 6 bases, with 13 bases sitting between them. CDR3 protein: CASRDPSPGELFF. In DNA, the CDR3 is TGTGCCAGCCGGGACCCTTCCCCCGGGGAGCTGTTTTTT.

CDR3 residues: CASSFLSLGYDNEQFF. CDR3 sequence (DNA): TGTGCCAGCAGCTTTTTATCACTAGGGTATGACAATGAGCAGTTCTTC. The chain carries TRBV5-6 and TRBJ2-1; D may be TRBD2 (5 bases). The V end was cut by 2 bases, the J end by 5 bases, with 17 bases between. The CDR3 runs 16 residues. The V gene's germline CDR1 is SGHDT and CDR2 YYEEEE.

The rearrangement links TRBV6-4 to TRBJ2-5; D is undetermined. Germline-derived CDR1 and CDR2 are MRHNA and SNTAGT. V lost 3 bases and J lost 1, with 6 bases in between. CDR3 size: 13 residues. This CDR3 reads CASSENFQETQYF. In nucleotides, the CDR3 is TGTGCCAGCAGTGAAAACTTCCAAGAGACCCAGTACTTC.